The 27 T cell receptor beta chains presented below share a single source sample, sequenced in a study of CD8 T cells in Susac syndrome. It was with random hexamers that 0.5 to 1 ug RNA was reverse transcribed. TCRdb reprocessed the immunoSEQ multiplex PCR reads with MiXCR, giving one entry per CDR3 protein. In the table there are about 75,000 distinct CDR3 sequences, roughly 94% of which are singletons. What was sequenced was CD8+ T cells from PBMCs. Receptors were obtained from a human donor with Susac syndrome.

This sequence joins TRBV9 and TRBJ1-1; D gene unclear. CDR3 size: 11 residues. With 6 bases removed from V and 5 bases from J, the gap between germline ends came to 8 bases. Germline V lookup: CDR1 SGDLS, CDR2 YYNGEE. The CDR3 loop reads CASTSGTEAFF. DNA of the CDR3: TGTGCCAGCACCAGCGGAACTGAAGCTTTCTTT.

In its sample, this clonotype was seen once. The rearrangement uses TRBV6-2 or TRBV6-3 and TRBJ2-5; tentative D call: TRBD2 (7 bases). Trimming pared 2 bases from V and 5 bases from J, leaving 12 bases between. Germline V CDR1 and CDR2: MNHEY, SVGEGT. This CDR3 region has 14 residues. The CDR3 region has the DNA TGTGCCAGCAGTTACGCCGGGGGGCCCGAGACCCAGTACTTC. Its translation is CASSYAGGPETQYF.

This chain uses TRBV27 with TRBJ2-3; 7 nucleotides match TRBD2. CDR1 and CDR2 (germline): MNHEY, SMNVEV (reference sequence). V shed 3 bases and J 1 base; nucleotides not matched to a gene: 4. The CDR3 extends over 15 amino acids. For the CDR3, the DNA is TGTGCCAGCAGTTTTCTCCGGGGGGGCACAGATACGCAGTATTTT. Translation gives CASSFLRGGTDTQYF.

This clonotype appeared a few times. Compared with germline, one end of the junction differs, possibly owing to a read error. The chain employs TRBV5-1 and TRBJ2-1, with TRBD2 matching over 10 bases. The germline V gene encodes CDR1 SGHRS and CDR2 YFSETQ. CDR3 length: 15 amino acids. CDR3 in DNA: TGCGCCAGCAGCCCTGGACTAGCGGTCCACAATGAGCAGTTTTTC. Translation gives CASSPGLAVHNEQFF.

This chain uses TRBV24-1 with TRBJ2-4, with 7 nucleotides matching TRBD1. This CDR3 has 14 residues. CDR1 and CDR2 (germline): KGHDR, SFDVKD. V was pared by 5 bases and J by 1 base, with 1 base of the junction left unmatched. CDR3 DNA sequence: TGTGCCACCAGTGGAGGGGGCGCCAAAAACATTCAGTACTTC. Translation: CATSGGGAKNIQYF.

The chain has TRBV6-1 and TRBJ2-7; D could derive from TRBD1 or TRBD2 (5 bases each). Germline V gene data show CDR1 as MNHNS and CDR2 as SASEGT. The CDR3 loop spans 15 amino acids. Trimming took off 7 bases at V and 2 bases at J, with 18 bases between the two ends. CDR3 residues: CASTGTGTVTYEQYF. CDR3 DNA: TGTGCCAGCACCGGAACCGGGACGGTAACCTACGAGCAGTACTTC.

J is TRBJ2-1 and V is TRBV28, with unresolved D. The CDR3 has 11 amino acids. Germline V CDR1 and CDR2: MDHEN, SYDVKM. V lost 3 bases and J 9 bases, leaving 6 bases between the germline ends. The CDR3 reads CASSFSAEQFF. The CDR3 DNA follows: TGTGCCAGCAGTTTTTCGGCTGAGCAGTTCTTC.

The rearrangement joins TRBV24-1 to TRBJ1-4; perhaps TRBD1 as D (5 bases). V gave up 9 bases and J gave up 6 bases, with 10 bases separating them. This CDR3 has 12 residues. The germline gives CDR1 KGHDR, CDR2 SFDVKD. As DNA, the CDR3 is TGTGCCACCCAGGGCGGGGATGAAAAACTGTTTTTT. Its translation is CATQGGDEKLFF.

The CDR3 spells CSARVLAGNNEQFF. Written as DNA, the CDR3 is TGCAGTGCTAGAGTTCTAGCGGGGAATAATGAGCAGTTCTTC. This chain links TRBV20-1 with TRBJ2-1, with 9 bases lining up with TRBD2. Germline trimming cut 1 base from V and 7 bases from J; bases unmatched to any gene: 5. Germline V gives CDR1 DFQATT, CDR2 SNEGSKA (reference sequence). This CDR3 comprises 14 residues.

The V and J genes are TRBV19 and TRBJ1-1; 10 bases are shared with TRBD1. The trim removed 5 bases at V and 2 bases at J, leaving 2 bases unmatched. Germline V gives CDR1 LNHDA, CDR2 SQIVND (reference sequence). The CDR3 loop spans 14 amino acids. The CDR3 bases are TGTGCCAGTAGTGAGACAGGGGGCAACACTGAAGCTTTCTTT. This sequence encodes CASSETGGNTEAFF.

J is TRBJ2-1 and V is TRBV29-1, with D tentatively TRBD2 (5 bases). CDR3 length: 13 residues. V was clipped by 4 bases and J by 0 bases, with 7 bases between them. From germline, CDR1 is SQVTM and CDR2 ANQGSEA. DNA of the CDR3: TGCAGCGTTGGAGGGAGCTCCTACAATGAGCAGTTCTTC. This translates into CSVGGSSYNEQFF.

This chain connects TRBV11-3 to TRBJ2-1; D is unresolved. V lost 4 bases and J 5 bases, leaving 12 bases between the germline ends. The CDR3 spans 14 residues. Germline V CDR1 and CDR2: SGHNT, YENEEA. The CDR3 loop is CASSSRTGDNEQFF. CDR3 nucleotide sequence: TGTGCCAGCAGCTCCAGGACGGGCGACAATGAGCAGTTCTTC.

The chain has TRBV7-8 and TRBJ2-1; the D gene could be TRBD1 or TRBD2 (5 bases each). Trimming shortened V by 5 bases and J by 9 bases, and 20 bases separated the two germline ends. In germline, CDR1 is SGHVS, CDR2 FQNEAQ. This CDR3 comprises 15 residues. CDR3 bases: TGTGCCAGCAGCCCAAGCAGGGAGCCCTACCGTGAGCAGTTCTTC. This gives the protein CASSPSREPYREQFF.

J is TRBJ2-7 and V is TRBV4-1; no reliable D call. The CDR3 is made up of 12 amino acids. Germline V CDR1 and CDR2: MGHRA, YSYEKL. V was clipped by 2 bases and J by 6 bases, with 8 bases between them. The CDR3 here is CASSQTNGEQYF. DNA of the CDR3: TGCGCCAGCAGCCAAACTAATGGCGAGCAGTACTTC.

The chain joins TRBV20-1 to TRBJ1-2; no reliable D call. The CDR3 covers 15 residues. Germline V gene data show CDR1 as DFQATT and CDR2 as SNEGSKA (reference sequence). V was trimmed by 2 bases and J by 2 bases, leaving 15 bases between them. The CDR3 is CSARPSGPANYGYTF. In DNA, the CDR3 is TGCAGTGCTAGACCCAGCGGGCCGGCGAACTATGGCTACACCTTC.

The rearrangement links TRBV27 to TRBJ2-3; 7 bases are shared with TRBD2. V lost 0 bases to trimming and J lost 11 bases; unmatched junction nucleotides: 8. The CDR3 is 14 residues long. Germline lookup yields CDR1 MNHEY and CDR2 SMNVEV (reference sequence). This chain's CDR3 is CASSLSSSQRGQYF. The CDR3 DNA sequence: TGTGCCAGCAGTTTATCGAGTTCCCAGCGGGGGCAGTATTTT.

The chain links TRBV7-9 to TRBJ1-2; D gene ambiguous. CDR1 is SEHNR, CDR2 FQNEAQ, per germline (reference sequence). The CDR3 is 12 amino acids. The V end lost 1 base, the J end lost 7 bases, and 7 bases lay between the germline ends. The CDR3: CASSLGTSGYTF. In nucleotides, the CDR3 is TGTGCCAGCAGCTTAGGGACGTCTGGCTACACCTTC.

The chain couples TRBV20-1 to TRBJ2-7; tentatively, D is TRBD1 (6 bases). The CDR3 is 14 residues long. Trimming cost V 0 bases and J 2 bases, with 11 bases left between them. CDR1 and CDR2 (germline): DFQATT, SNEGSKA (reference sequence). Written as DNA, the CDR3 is TGCAGTGCTAGAGATCGGGCAGGGGCCTACGAGCAGTACTTC. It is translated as CSARDRAGAYEQYF.

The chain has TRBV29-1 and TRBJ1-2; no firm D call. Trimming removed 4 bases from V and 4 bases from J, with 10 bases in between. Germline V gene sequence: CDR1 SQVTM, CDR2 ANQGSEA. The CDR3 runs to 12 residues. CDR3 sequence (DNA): TGCAGCGTTGGCCCGGTGGGCTATGGCTACACCTTC. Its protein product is CSVGPVGYGYTF.

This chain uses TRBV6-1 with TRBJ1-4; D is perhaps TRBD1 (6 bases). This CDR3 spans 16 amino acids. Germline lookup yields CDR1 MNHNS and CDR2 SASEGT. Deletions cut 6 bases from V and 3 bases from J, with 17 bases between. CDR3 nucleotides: TGTGCCAGCAGCCCGTCCCAGCAGGGGCCTAATGAAAAACTGTTTTTT. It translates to CASSPSQQGPNEKLFF.

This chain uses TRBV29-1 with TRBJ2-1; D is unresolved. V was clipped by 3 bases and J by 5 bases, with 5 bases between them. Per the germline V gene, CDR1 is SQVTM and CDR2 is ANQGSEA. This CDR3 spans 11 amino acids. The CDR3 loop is CSVDINNEQFF. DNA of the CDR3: TGCAGCGTTGACATCAACAATGAGCAGTTCTTC.

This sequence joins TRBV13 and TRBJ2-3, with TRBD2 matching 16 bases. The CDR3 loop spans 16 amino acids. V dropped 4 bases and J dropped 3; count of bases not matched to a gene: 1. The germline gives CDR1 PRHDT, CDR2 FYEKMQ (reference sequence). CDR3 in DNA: TGTGCCAGCAGCTGGGGACTAGCGGGGGGGACAGATACGCAGTATTTT. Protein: CASSWGLAGGTDTQYF.

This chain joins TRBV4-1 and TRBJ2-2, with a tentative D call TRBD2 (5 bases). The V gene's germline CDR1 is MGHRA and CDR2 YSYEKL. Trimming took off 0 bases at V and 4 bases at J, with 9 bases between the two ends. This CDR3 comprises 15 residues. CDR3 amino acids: CASSQDVGVTGELFF. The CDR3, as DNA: TGCGCCAGCAGCCAAGACGTGGGAGTCACCGGGGAGCTGTTTTTT.

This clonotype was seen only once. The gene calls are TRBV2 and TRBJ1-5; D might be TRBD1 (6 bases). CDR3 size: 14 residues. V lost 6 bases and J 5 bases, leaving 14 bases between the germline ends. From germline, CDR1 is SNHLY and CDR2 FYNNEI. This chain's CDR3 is CASSLEGVDQPQHF. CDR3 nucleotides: TGTGCCAGCAGCCTCGAGGGGGTTGATCAGCCCCAGCATTTT.

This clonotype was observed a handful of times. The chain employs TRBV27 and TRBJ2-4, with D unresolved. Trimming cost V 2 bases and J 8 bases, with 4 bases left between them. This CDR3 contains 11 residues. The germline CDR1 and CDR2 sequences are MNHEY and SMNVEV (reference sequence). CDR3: CASSLGDIQYF. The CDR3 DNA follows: TGTGCCAGCAGTTTAGGGGACATTCAGTACTTC.

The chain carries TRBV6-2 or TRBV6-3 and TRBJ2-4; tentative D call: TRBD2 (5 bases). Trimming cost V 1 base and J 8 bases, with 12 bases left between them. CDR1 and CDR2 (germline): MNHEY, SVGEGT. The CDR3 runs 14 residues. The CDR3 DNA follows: TGTGCCAGCAGTTACTTAAGTACGCGGGACATTCAGTACTTC. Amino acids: CASSYLSTRDIQYF.

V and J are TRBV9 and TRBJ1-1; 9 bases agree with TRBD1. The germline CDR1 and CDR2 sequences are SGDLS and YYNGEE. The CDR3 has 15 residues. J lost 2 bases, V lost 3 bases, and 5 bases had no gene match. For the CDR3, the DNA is TGTGCCAGCAGCGCCTCGGGACAGGGCAACACTGAAGCTTTCTTT. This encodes CASSASGQGNTEAFF.